This TCR beta chain was recorded in a study of T cell clusters in autoimmune cytopenias. Looking at the study overall: TRB sequencing had a median 51,575 reads and under 2,500 distinct clonotypes per sample. Study observations and caveats: Comparing secondary cytopenia with chronic lymphocytic leukemia showed no cluster-lack signature, apparently masked by lymphoma repertoire. Compared with active autoimmune hepatitis patients, healthy donors showed roughly 2.7-fold more exclusive TRB clusters. Physiological T cell clusters of healthy donors were apparently absent in primary autoimmune cytopenia patients.

As concerns this clonotype: Its cognate antigen is unknown.

Some 39,000 genome equivalents of blood DNA were amplified for TRB. This CDR3 is built from 14 residues. Multiplex touch-down PCR amplified TRB using TRB-A and TRB-B pools in one tube. TCRdb re-called the multiplex PCR reads and gives one entry per CDR3 protein, without DNA. This specimen shows a few thousand distinct CDR3 sequences; the ten leading clones hold about 15%. The chain employs TRBV12-3 or TRBV12-4 and TRBJ2-1; TCRdb calls TRBD2, which cannot be checked without DNA. This receptor was identified in a human donor with an autoimmune cytopenia or autoimmune hepatitis (not recorded which). Material: peripheral blood. The CDR3 spells CASSLNGRADEQFF.